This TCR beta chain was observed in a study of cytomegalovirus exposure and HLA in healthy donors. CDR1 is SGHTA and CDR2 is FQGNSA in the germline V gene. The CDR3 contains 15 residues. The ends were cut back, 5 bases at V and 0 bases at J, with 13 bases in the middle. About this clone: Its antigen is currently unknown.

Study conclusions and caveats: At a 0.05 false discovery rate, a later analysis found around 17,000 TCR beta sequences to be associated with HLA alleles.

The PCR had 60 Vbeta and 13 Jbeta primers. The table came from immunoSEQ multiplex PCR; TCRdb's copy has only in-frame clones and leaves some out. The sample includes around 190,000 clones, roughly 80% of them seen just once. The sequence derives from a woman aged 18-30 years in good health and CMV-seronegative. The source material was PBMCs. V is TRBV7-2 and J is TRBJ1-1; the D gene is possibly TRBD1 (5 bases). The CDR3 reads CASSPTVLMNTEAFF. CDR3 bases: TGTGCCAGCAGCCCGACAGTCCTAATGAACACTGAAGCTTTCTTT.